This T cell receptor beta chain came from a study of T cells in Graves' hyperthyroidism and ophthalmopathy. The overall study: The initial diagnosis was the point when peripheral blood was collected, ahead of any treatment. Study-wide findings and caveats: A median about 6 months before onset, the model predicted ophthalmopathy. Blood also showed most of the thyroid clonotypes that were expanded above 0.001.

TCR beta CDR3 region amplification was performed from RNA transcripts. The TCR CDR3 was amplified in a first-round RT-PCR using the HTBI primer set. MiXCR was run by TCRdb on the multiplex PCR reads, yielding one entry per CDR3 protein. The profile covers hundreds of thousands of distinct CDR3 sequences, with 20% to 25% appearing a single time and 34% taken by the ten largest. Fresh peripheral blood, about 9.9 ml, yielded the PBMCs. The CDR3 length is 13 residues. The germline V and J ends were trimmed by 3 bases and 9 bases, with 14 bases remaining between them. Comment on this clonotype: Its antigen is still unknown.

This chain uses TRBV12-3 or TRBV12-4 with TRBJ2-5; maybe TRBD2 (5 bases). The TCR sequence derives from a man aged 25 to 45 with Graves' ophthalmopathy. Material for sequencing was blood. The CDR3 DNA follows: TGTGCCAGCAGTTTGGCGGGTTCGAAGGCCCAGTACTTC. Translated: CASSLAGSKAQYF.